Shown below are 29 T cell receptor beta chains from a single sample sequenced in a study of shared T cell receptors in the human thymus. Sequencing was performed with immunoSEQ multiplex PCR; in TCRdb, only in-frame clones are kept and a portion is missing. The table includes 630,000 or so clones, about 89% detected once. The same data also contributed to another study, on human thymus T cells.

Sequenced: thymocytes. The source of these receptors is a boy under two years old with a congenital heart defect.

The genes are TRBV19 and TRBJ1-5, with D unclear. The CDR3 contains 13 residues. Germline V gene lookup returns CDR1 LNHDA and CDR2 SQIVND (reference sequence). Trimming removed 1 base from V and 4 bases from J, with 5 bases in between. Here the CDR3 reads CASSIVANQPQHF. The CDR3 coding sequence is TGTGCCAGTAGTATAGTAGCTAATCAGCCCCAGCATTTT.

The chain employs TRBV28 and TRBJ1-4; D is undetermined. Deletions cut 4 bases from V and 0 bases from J, with 6 bases between. Germline V gene data show CDR1 as MDHEN and CDR2 as SYDVKM. CDR3 length: 14 residues. CDR3 region: CASSYRPTNEKLFF. The CDR3 bases are TGTGCCAGCAGTTACAGACCAACTAATGAAAAACTGTTTTTT. Full variable domain (outside the CDR3, taken from reference TRBV28 and TRBJ1-4): DVKVTQSSRYLVKRTGEKVFLECVQDMDHENMFWYRQDPGLGLRLIYFSYDVKMKEKGDIPEGYSVSREKKERFSLILESASTNQTSMYLCASSYRPTNEKLFFGSGTQLSVL.

The chain couples TRBV30 to TRBJ2-7; D gene unclear. The germline V gene encodes CDR1 GTSNPN and CDR2 SVGIG (reference sequence). CDR3 size: 12 residues. V was trimmed by 5 bases and J by 2 bases, leaving 10 bases between them. The CDR3 DNA follows: TGTGCCTGGCCACTTCCCCCCTACGAGCAGTACTTC. This gives the protein CAWPLPPYEQYF.

The genes are TRBV5-1 and TRBJ2-1; TRBD2 is a possible D gene (5 bases). This CDR3 is 15 amino acids long. CDR1 and CDR2 from the germline V gene are SGHRS and YFSETQ. V dropped 0 bases and J dropped 2 bases, with 9 bases sitting between them. This CDR3 is CASSLEGATYNEQFF. CDR3 nucleotides: TGCGCCAGCAGCTTGGAGGGAGCTACCTACAATGAGCAGTTCTTC.

This chain uses TRBV4-3 with TRBJ2-3, with TRBD2 identical over 8 bases. Germline V CDR1 and CDR2: LGHNA, YSLEER. The CDR3 consists of 16 residues. The V segment lost 3 bases and the J segment 6 bases; nucleotides outside the gene matches: 11. CDR3 protein: CASSQGPAGAPDTQYF. CDR3 DNA sequence: TGCGCCAGCAGCCAGGGTCCAGCGGGGGCACCCGATACGCAGTATTTT.

The rearrangement joins TRBV5-8 to TRBJ2-1; the match to TRBD2 covers 13 bases. V lost 5 bases to trimming and J lost 7 bases; unmatched junction nucleotides: 6. In germline, CDR1 is SGHTS, CDR2 YDEGEE. The CDR3 loop spans 15 amino acids. The DNA of the CDR3 is TGTGCCAGCAGTACGGGACTAGCGGGAAGTAATGAGCAGTTCTTC. Its protein product is CASSTGLAGSNEQFF. The full variable domain, in which reference TRBV5-8 and TRBJ2-1 provide the parts outside the CDR3, is EAGVTQSPTHLIKTRGQQATLRCSPISGHTSVYWYQQALGLGLQFLLWYDEGEERNRGNFPPRFSGRQFPNYSSELNVNALELEDSALYLCASSTGLAGSNEQFFGPGTRLTVL.

This rearrangement joins TRBV6-5 to TRBJ2-5; TRBD2 matches 13 bases. CDR1 MNHEY and CDR2 SVGAGI come from the germline V gene. V trimming: 4 bases; J trimming: 2 bases; junction bases outside the gene matches: 1. The CDR3 length is 15 residues. The CDR3 spells CASSLLAGGQETQYF. The CDR3 bases are TGTGCCAGCAGTTTACTAGCGGGGGGGCAAGAGACCCAGTACTTC.

V is TRBV9 and J is TRBJ2-7; 7 positions match TRBD1. This CDR3 is built from 15 residues. The ends lost 0 bases at V and 4 bases at J; junction bases unmatched: 7. Germline CDR1 SGDLS, CDR2 YYNGEE. CDR3 DNA: TGTGCCAGCAGCGTAGCTGAAACAGGGGTGTACGAGCAGTACTTC. This gives the protein CASSVAETGVYEQYF.

The V gene is TRBV11-2, the J gene TRBJ2-2; 9 bases map to TRBD2. This CDR3 spans 15 amino acids. Trimming took 3 bases from V and 4 from J; bases not matched to a gene: 3. Germline lookup yields CDR1 SGHAT and CDR2 FQNNGV. The CDR3 sequence: CASSFGGGATGELFF. In DNA, the CDR3 is TGTGCCAGCAGCTTCGGCGGGGGGGCCACCGGGGAGCTGTTTTTT.

J is TRBJ2-7 and V is TRBV25-1; perhaps TRBD1 as D (7 bases). The germline V gene has CDR1 MGHDK and CDR2 SYGVNS. CDR3 length equals 14 residues. V lost 2 bases and J lost 3, with 11 bases in between. CDR3 residues: CASSERQGGYEQYF. For the CDR3, the DNA is TGTGCCAGCAGTGAAAGACAGGGAGGCTACGAGCAGTACTTC.

The gene calls are TRBV7-8 and TRBJ2-3; TRBD2 is a possible D gene (5 bases). CDR1 is SGHVS, CDR2 FQNEAQ, per germline. Deletions cut 2 bases from V and 1 base from J, with 10 bases between. The CDR3 runs to 15 residues. DNA for the CDR3: TGTGCCAGCAGCTTAATAATTAGCGGCACAGATACGCAGTATTTT. It codes for CASSLIISGTDTQYF.

DNA for the CDR3: TGTGCCAGCAGTGAACTAGCGGGGGGGCATGGAGATACGCAGTATTTT. Its protein is CASSELAGGHGDTQYF. The chain combines TRBV9 with TRBJ2-3; 13 nucleotides match TRBD2. J was trimmed by 5 bases and V by 5 bases; bases with no gene match: 8. The CDR3 is made up of 16 amino acids. Germline CDR1 SGDLS, CDR2 YYNGEE. The full variable domain, in which reference TRBV9 and TRBJ2-3 provide the parts outside the CDR3, is DSGVTQTPKHLITATGQRVTLRCSPRSGDLSVYWYQQSLDQGLQFLIQYYNGEERAKGNILERFSAQQFPDLHSELNLSSLELGDSALYFCASSELAGGHGDTQYFGPGTRLTVL.

The V and J genes are TRBV4-3 and TRBJ2-2, with D possibly being TRBD2 (6 bases). The germline V gene has CDR1 LGHNA and CDR2 YSLEER. This CDR3 has 15 amino acids. Trimming removed 4 bases from V and 8 bases from J, with 17 bases in between. In DNA form, the CDR3 reads TGCGCCAGCAGCCGCACCGGGAGAACTTTAGGGGAGCTGTTTTTT. Its translation is CASSRTGRTLGELFF.

The chain links TRBV7-2 to TRBJ1-6; D possibly corresponds to TRBD1 (6 bases). Germline lookup yields CDR1 SGHTA and CDR2 FQGNSA. The CDR3 is 17 residues long. V was shortened by 5 bases and J by 8 bases, with 22 bases between the two germline ends. The chain's CDR3 is CASSRGRPGHAYSPLHF. DNA for the CDR3: TGTGCCAGCAGCCGCGGTAGGCCGGGACACGCTTATTCACCCCTCCACTTT.

The V call is TRBV2, the J call TRBJ1-5; 10 nucleotides match TRBD1. This CDR3 has 17 residues. The V gene's germline CDR1 is SNHLY and CDR2 FYNNEI. V was clipped by 3 bases and J by 0 bases; unmatched bases: 5. The CDR3 region is CASSDLGQGPSNQPQHF. CDR3 sequence (DNA): TGTGCCAGCAGTGATTTGGGACAGGGGCCTAGCAATCAGCCCCAGCATTTT.

The V and J genes are TRBV30 and TRBJ2-1, with D perhaps matching TRBD2 (5 bases). Germline V gene lookup returns CDR1 GTSNPN and CDR2 SVGIG (reference sequence). Trimming removed 6 bases from V and 4 bases from J, with 7 bases in between. CDR3 length equals 11 residues. The CDR3 DNA reads as TGTGCCTGCACGGGGTACAATGAGCAGTTCTTC. The encoded protein is CACTGYNEQFF.

The chain employs TRBV7-2 and TRBJ2-5, with 9 positions matching TRBD2. With 7 bases clipped from V and 5 bases from J, the junction kept 17 bases outside the gene matches. Germline lookup yields CDR1 SGHTA and CDR2 FQGNSA. CDR3 length: 17 amino acids. This chain's CDR3 is CASTPNGREGLPETQYF. CDR3 DNA sequence: TGTGCCAGCACCCCGAACGGGCGGGAGGGACTACCTGAGACCCAGTACTTC.

The chain carries TRBV5-1 and TRBJ1-1; TRBD1 might be the D (5 bases). Trimming stripped 4 bases from V and 1 base from J, with 14 bases between. This CDR3 comprises 15 residues. CDR1 SGHRS and CDR2 YFSETQ come from the germline V gene. In DNA form, the CDR3 reads TGCGCCAGCAGCCTGACAGACGCTACGAACACTGAAGCTTTCTTT. Translation gives CASSLTDATNTEAFF. The variable domain in full, completed from reference TRBV5-1 and TRBJ1-1, reads KAGVTQTPRYLIKTRGQQVTLSCSPISGHRSVSWYQQTPGQGLQFLFEYFSETQRNKGNFPGRFSGRQFSNSRSEMNVSTLELGDSALYLCASSLTDATNTEAFFGQGTRLTVV.

On this clone: Other DNA sequences in this sample translate to the same CDR3. This chain joins TRBV10-3 and TRBJ1-6; perhaps TRBD1 as D (5 bases). Trimming cost V 1 base and J 0 bases, with 13 bases left between them. CDR1 and CDR2 from the germline V gene are ENHRY and SYGVKD. CDR3 length: 18 amino acids. In DNA form, the CDR3 reads TGTGCCATCAGTGAGTATCGGGGGGAGAGCTCCTATAATTCACCCCTCCACTTT. Translating gives CAISEYRGESSYNSPLHF.

V usage is TRBV7-8 and J usage is TRBJ2-2, with 11 bases lining up with TRBD2. Germline-derived CDR1 and CDR2 are SGHVS and FQNEAQ. V lost 10 bases to trimming and J lost 5 bases; unmatched junction nucleotides: 12. This CDR3 comprises 16 residues. The CDR3 sequence is CATEKELAGETGELFF. CDR3 DNA: TGTGCCACCGAGAAGGAACTAGCGGGGGAAACCGGGGAGCTGTTTTTT.

The chain links TRBV5-1 to TRBJ2-7; 7 positions agree with TRBD1. The CDR3 length is 16 residues. The J segment lost 5 bases and the V segment lost 0 bases, leaving 11 bases of the junction unmatched. Germline values: CDR1 SGHRS, CDR2 YFSETQ. This CDR3 is CASSLGQGLPTDEQYF. In DNA form, the CDR3 reads TGCGCCAGCAGCTTGGGACAGGGATTGCCTACGGACGAGCAGTACTTC.

V and J are TRBV7-2 and TRBJ2-7; the match to TRBD2 covers 13 bases. V dropped 5 bases and J dropped 8; count of bases not matched to a gene: 6. The CDR3 has 14 residues. Germline V gives CDR1 SGHTA, CDR2 FQGNSA. The CDR3 is CASSPGLAGAKQYF. The CDR3 DNA follows: TGTGCCAGCAGCCCAGGACTAGCGGGAGCTAAGCAGTACTTC.

The chain combines TRBV27 with TRBJ2-5; 10 bases fit TRBD2. V was pared by 6 bases and J by 5 bases, with 6 bases of the junction left unmatched. The CDR3 extends over 14 amino acids. The germline gives CDR1 MNHEY, CDR2 SMNVEV (reference sequence). CDR3 sequence reads: CASRSGGAGETQYF. CDR3 DNA: TGTGCCAGCAGGAGCGGGGGGGCGGGTGAGACCCAGTACTTC.

The chain couples TRBV5-5 to TRBJ1-2; 7 bases are a match to TRBD1. The CDR3 is made up of 16 amino acids. J gave up 4 bases and V 1 base, and 10 bases lay outside the gene matches. From germline, CDR1 is SGHKS and CDR2 YYEKEE (reference sequence). The DNA for the CDR3 is TGTGCCAGCAGCTTGTCTGCAGGACAGGCATTCTATGGCTACACCTTC. Protein sequence: CASSLSAGQAFYGYTF.

This clone was detected once. This sequence joins TRBV28 and TRBJ1-1; the D gene is possibly TRBD1 (5 bases). Per germline, CDR1 MDHEN and CDR2 SYDVKM. The CDR3 is 14 amino acids. Trimming stripped 1 base from V and 4 bases from J, with 10 bases between. CDR3 region: CASSLFGGGTEAFF. The CDR3 DNA reads TGTGCCAGCAGTTTATTCGGGGGTGGCACTGAAGCTTTCTTT.

This clone is a singleton in its sample. The rearrangement uses TRBV9 and TRBJ2-3; 8 bases match TRBD2. J was trimmed by 2 bases and V by 7 bases; bases with no gene match: 6. The CDR3 has 14 amino acids. Germline CDR1 reads SGDLS; CDR2 reads YYNGEE. The CDR3 DNA follows: TGTGCCAGCGCGGGGGGCGGACTCACAGATACGCAGTATTTT. It yields the protein CASAGGGLTDTQYF.

The chain employs TRBV4-3 and TRBJ2-1; D is ambiguous. V dropped 0 bases and J dropped 2 bases, with 8 bases sitting between them. Germline V gene lookup returns CDR1 LGHNA and CDR2 YSLEER. The CDR3 length is 15 residues. This CDR3 reads CASSQDSGTYNEQFF. DNA of the CDR3: TGCGCCAGCAGCCAAGATTCAGGAACCTACAATGAGCAGTTCTTC.

V gene TRBV4-3 combines with J gene TRBJ2-2, with 9 bases identical to TRBD2. CDR1 and CDR2 from the germline V gene are LGHNA and YSLEER. The trim removed 1 base at V and 4 bases at J, leaving 10 bases unmatched. This CDR3 is built from 18 residues. The CDR3 bases are TGCGCCAGCAGCCAAGTGATAGCGGGGGCCCAGGGCACCGGGGAGCTGTTTTTT. Protein sequence: CASSQVIAGAQGTGELFF.

This chain joins TRBV21-1 and TRBJ1-5; whether TRBD1, the table's D call, matches the DNA was not checked. TRBV21-1 is termed a pseudogene. The CDR3 has 17 amino acids. DNA for the CDR3: TGTGCCAGCAGCAAAGTCGGCAGGGTGGAACGTACGCAGCCCCAGCATTTT. Translating gives CASSKVGRVERTQPQHF.